Below are 18 T cell receptor beta chains sequenced from a single sample in a study of CD8 T cells in ankylosing spondylitis. TCRdb re-analysed the 5' RACE reads in MiXCR, keeping a single row per CDR3 protein. The data hold 250,000 to 400,000 distinct CDR3 sequences, with around 10% observed a single time. The sample consisted of blood, either unsorted or a sorted T cell fraction (not recorded which). The receptor set was obtained from a female donor with ankylosing spondylitis or in good health (not recorded which).

This clonotype was counted ten times or more. A junction boundary mismatches the germline segment, possibly from a read error. The chain is built from TRBV7-9 and TRBJ2-7; D is ambiguous. Germline V lookup: CDR1 SEHNR, CDR2 FQNEAQ (reference sequence). The CDR3 runs 11 residues. As DNA, the CDR3 is TGCGCCAGCAGCTTGAACTACGAGCAGTACTTC. It encodes CASSLNYEQYF.

This clonotype has a count of ten or more. The chain is built from TRBV20-1 and TRBJ1-5; unclear D gene. Trimming shortened V by 6 bases and J by 4 bases, and 22 bases separated the two germline ends. CDR3 length equals 16 residues. Germline assignment: CDR1 DFQATT and CDR2 SNEGSKA (reference sequence). This chain's CDR3 is CSATFRGDGRNQPQHF. CDR3 bases: TGCAGTGCCACGTTTCGGGGAGACGGAAGAAATCAGCCCCAGCATTTT.

This clonotype has ten or more counts. This chain joins TRBV29-1 and TRBJ1-3; D gene unclear. There are 12 residues in the CDR3. V lost 6 bases to trimming and J lost 1 base, with 7 bases between them. Germline V gene sequence: CDR1 SQVTM, CDR2 ANQGSEA. The CDR3 DNA sequence: TGCAGCGTGAGGGAATCTGGAAACACCATATATTTT. Translating gives CSVRESGNTIYF.

This clonotype was seen many times. This chain links TRBV10-3 with TRBJ2-3, with a tentative D call TRBD1 (6 bases). The germline CDR1 and CDR2 sequences are ENHRY and SYGVKD. The CDR3 contains 15 residues. The V and J ends lost 4 bases and 2 bases respectively, with 13 bases between them. The DNA of the CDR3 is TGTGCCATCAGTGGCAGGGGTTTGTCCACAGATACGCAGTATTTT. This sequence encodes CAISGRGLSTDTQYF.

This clonotype was seen repeatedly, ten times or more. The V and J genes are TRBV5-1 and TRBJ1-1; 12 positions agree with TRBD1. CDR3 length equals 15 residues. Germline CDR1 reads SGHRS; CDR2 reads YFSETQ. Germline trimming cut 3 bases from V and 12 bases from J; bases unmatched to any gene: 12. In nucleotides, the CDR3 is TGCGCCAGCAGCTACGGGACAGGGGGCCGAAGTTTTCCTTTCTTT. Protein sequence: CASSYGTGGRSFPFF.

The chain recombines TRBV20-1 with TRBJ2-1, with D unclear. In germline, CDR1 is DFQATT, CDR2 SNEGSKA (reference sequence). The CDR3 has 16 residues. V lost 5 bases and J 0 bases, leaving 17 bases between the germline ends. The CDR3 region is CSAALGSVASYNEQFF. The DNA of the CDR3 is TGCAGTGCTGCCCTTGGTAGTGTGGCCTCCTACAATGAGCAGTTCTTC.

The rearrangement uses TRBV20-1 and TRBJ2-5; D might be TRBD1 (6 bases). The V gene's germline CDR1 is DFQATT and CDR2 SNEGSKA (reference sequence). The CDR3 extends over 13 amino acids. Trimming left V 3 bases short and J 1 base short, with 9 bases between. The chain's CDR3 is CSARGQPQETQYF. CDR3 nucleotide sequence: TGCAGTGCTAGGGGACAACCCCAAGAGACCCAGTACTTC.

This clonotype was observed a handful of times. The chain employs TRBV20-1 and TRBJ2-2; TRBD2 matches at 12 bases. The CDR3 extends over 15 amino acids. V shed 7 bases, J shed 6 bases, and the junction held 9 bases outside the gene matches. Per the germline V gene, CDR1 is DFQATT and CDR2 is SNEGSKA (reference sequence). For the CDR3, the DNA is TGCAGTGGAAACCCCGGACTAGCGGGGTCCGGGGAGCTGTTTTTT. This encodes CSGNPGLAGSGELFF.

This clonotype appeared many times. Written as DNA, the CDR3 is TGCGCCAGCAGCCGAAAAACAGGGGAGCCCCAGCATTTT. It yields the protein CASSRKTGEPQHF. The genes are TRBV5-1 and TRBJ1-5; 7 nucleotides agree with TRBD1. V shed 4 bases and J 8 bases; nucleotides not matched to a gene: 6. This CDR3 is 13 amino acids long. In germline, CDR1 is SGHRS, CDR2 YFSETQ. The complete variable domain, with remaining parts taken from reference TRBV5-1 and TRBJ1-5, reads KAGVTQTPRYLIKTRGQQVTLSCSPISGHRSVSWYQQTPGQGLQFLFEYFSETQRNKGNFPGRFSGRQFSNSRSEMNVSTLELGDSALYLCASSRKTGEPQHFGDGTRLSIL.

This clonotype was recorded at least ten times. The genes are TRBV12-3 or TRBV12-4 and TRBJ1-2, with a weak D call TRBD1 (6 bases). The V gene lost 5 bases and the J gene lost 4 bases, with 14 bases spanning the gap. The CDR3 has 14 residues. CDR3 amino acids: CASSGPRGSYGYTF. The CDR3 region has the DNA TGTGCCAGCAGTGGACCTAGGGGGTCCTATGGCTACACCTTC.

V and J are TRBV4-1 and TRBJ1-5; D is possibly TRBD1 (5 bases). V dropped 2 bases and J dropped 6 bases, with 14 bases sitting between them. The CDR3 is 15 residues long. CDR1 MGHRA and CDR2 YSYEKL come from the germline V gene. CDR3 DNA sequence: TGCGCCAGCAGCCAACAAGGGGTAATGGGTCAGCCCCAGCATTTT. Amino acid sequence: CASSQQGVMGQPQHF.

The chain employs TRBV12-3 or TRBV12-4 and TRBJ2-1; perhaps D is TRBD1 or TRBD2 (5 bases each). There are 14 residues in the CDR3. V was shortened by 6 bases and J by 5 bases, with 14 bases between the two germline ends. The CDR3 region is CASSRGEPHNEQFF. The CDR3 DNA follows: TGTGCCAGCAGCAGAGGGGAGCCTCACAATGAGCAGTTCTTC.

In this sample, this clonotype turned up many times. This chain joins TRBV7-2 and TRBJ2-2; possibly TRBD1 for D (6 bases). CDR1 SGHTA and CDR2 FQGNSA come from the germline V gene. CDR3 size: 16 residues. The V gene lost 3 bases and the J gene lost 6 bases, with 17 bases spanning the gap. The CDR3 DNA is TGTGCCAGCAGCTTGGTGCAGGGGCTATGGTCCGGGGAGCTGTTTTTT. It codes for CASSLVQGLWSGELFF.

This clonotype was counted at least ten times. Given a much more abundant clone one base away, this may be a read error. The V and J genes are TRBV7-2 and TRBJ2-7; no clear D gene. The V end was cut by 6 bases, the J end by 3 bases, with 6 bases between. Germline values: CDR1 SGHTA, CDR2 FQGNSA. This CDR3 comprises 11 residues. CDR3 bases: TGTGCCAGCAGTTCCATCTACGAGCAGTACTTC. It is translated as CASSSIYEQYF.

This clonotype was recorded many times. The chain couples TRBV12-3 or TRBV12-4 to TRBJ1-2, with 9 positions matching TRBD1. Germline trimming cut 5 bases from V and 6 bases from J; bases unmatched to any gene: 7. The CDR3 has 14 amino acids. The CDR3 is CASSPSRQGDGYTF. CDR3 sequence (DNA): TGTGCCAGCAGTCCTTCCAGACAGGGGGATGGCTACACCTTC.

About this clonotype: This may be a read error, as it is one base from a much larger clone. V and J are TRBV6-1 and TRBJ2-4; possible D gene TRBD1, 6 bases. The V gene lost 4 bases and the J gene lost 11 bases, with 15 bases spanning the gap. The CDR3 has 13 residues. The germline V gene encodes CDR1 MNHNS and CDR2 SASEGT. The CDR3 nucleotides read TGTGCCAGCAGTGCCCGGCTGGGGGCCTTTCAGTACTTC. Its translation is CASSARLGAFQYF.

This clonotype was counted a few times. J is TRBJ1-1 and V is TRBV5-6, with 8 bases aligning to TRBD1. The ends lost 3 bases at V and 3 bases at J; junction bases unmatched: 13. The CDR3 is 17 amino acids. CDR1 is SGHDT and CDR2 is YYEEEE in the germline V gene. In DNA form, the CDR3 reads TGTGCCAGCAGCTCACCGGGACAGGATGTTAGGTACACTGAAGCTTTCTTT. It codes for CASSSPGQDVRYTEAFF.

The CDR3 sequence: CSAGGLAGHEQYF. CDR3 nucleotides: TGCAGTGCTGGCGGACTAGCGGGCCACGAGCAGTACTTC. J is TRBJ2-7 and V is TRBV20-1; the match to TRBD2 covers 11 bases. The V segment lost 5 bases and the J segment 5 bases; nucleotides outside the gene matches: 5. CDR1 and CDR2 (germline): DFQATT, SNEGSKA (reference sequence). The CDR3 length is 13 residues.